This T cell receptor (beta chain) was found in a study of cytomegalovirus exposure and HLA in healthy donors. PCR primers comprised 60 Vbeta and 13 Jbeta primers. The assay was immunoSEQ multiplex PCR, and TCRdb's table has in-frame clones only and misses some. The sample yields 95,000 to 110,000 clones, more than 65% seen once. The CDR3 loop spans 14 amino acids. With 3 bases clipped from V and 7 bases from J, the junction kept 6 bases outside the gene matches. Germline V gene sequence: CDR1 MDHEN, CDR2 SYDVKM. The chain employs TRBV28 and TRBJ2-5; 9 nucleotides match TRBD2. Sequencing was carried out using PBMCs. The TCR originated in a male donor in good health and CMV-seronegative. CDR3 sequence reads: CASSFTSGLGTQYF. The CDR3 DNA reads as TGTGCCAGCAGTTTTACTAGCGGGCTTGGGACCCAGTACTTC.